Listed below are T cell receptor beta chains from one sample, sequenced in a study of Ad26.COV2.S vaccination and SARS-CoV-2 variants. Assay used: immunoSEQ multiplex PCR; TCRdb lists only in-frame clones, some missing. The sample holds 300,000 to 400,000 clones, around 87% seen once. The sequencing here drew on peripheral blood, taken in a trial of Ad26.COV2.S vaccine versus placebo. These receptors all come from a person between 18 and 65 years old who received the Ad26.COV2.S COVID-19 vaccine or a placebo. Both conserved end residues are part of each CDR3. The D gene is left open where the match is weak. The size of a clone is reported for some rows only, either as once, few or many, or as a class for expanded clones.

J gene | D gene | V gene | clone size | CDR3 protein | CDR3 DNA
TRBJ2-7 | NA | TRBV11-3 | few | CASSLVSAGQYPRYF | TGTGCCAGCAGCTTAGTTTCGGCGGGACAGTACCCCCGCTACTTC
TRBJ1-5 | NA | TRBV30 | NA | CAWTDDAGQPQHF | TGTGCCTGGACCGACGACGCGGGGCAGCCCCAGCATTTT
TRBJ1-1 | NA | TRBV28 | NA | CASSSIGTSNTEAFF | TGTGCCAGCAGTTCTATCGGGACGTCGAACACTGAAGCTTTCTTT
TRBJ1-2 | NA | TRBV18 | NA | CASSPRTDSGGGYTF | TGTGCCAGCTCACCACGCACGGATTCGGGTGGTGGCTACACCTTC
TRBJ2-5 | NA | TRBV9 | NA | CASSVSLYIGETQYF | TGTGCCAGCAGCGTAAGCCTTTACATAGGAGAGACCCAGTACTTC
TRBJ1-3 | NA | TRBV10-3 | NA | CAISELGTLSGNTIYF | TGTGCCATCAGTGAGTTGGGTACCCTCTCTGGAAACACCATATATTTT
TRBJ1-3 | NA | TRBV12-3/TRBV12-4 | NA | CASSLAPSNTIYF | TGTGCCAGCAGTTTAGCCCCCTCAAACACCATATATTTT
TRBJ2-1 | TRBD2 | TRBV7-2 | NA | CASSLASGAVQPQLF | TGTGCCAGCAGCTTGGCTAGCGGGGCCGTACAGCCCCAGCTCTTC
TRBJ2-1 | TRBD2 | TRBV11-3 | NA | CASSLGEGYEQFF | TGTGCCAGCAGCTTAGGGGAGGGCTATGAGCAGTTCTTC
TRBJ1-5 | NA | TRBV4-1 | NA | CASSQTPGTLNQPQHF | TGCGCCAGCAGCCAAACTCCTGGGACACTAAATCAGCCCCAGCATTTT
TRBJ2-3 | NA | TRBV29-1 | NA | CSVVAVGGAGTDTQYF | TGCAGCGTTGTTGCGGTAGGAGGGGCGGGCACAGATACGCAGTATTTT
TRBJ1-5 | TRBD1 | TRBV18 | NA | CASSSGTGTNSNQPQHF | TGTGCCAGCTCTTCAGGGACAGGGACTAATAGCAATCAGCCCCAGCATTTT
TRBJ2-5 | NA | TRBV7-8 | NA | CASSLARYQETQYF | TGTGCCAGCAGCTTAGCCCGTTACCAAGAGACCCAGTACTTC
TRBJ1-4 | TRBD1 | TRBV5-6 | once | CASSLPGTASELKLFF | TGTGCCAGCAGCCTCCCCGGGACAGCCAGCGAGTTAAAACTGTTTTTT
TRBJ2-5 | NA | TRBV19 | NA | CASSISLVETQYF | TGTGCCAGTAGTATCAGTCTGGTGGAGACCCAGTACTTC
TRBJ2-3 | NA | TRBV4-1 | NA | CASSHLIGGSTDTQYF | TGCGCCAGCAGCCACCTTATCGGGGGAAGCACAGATACGCAGTATTTT
TRBJ2-5 | TRBD2 | TRBV27 | NA | CASSFAGTSGGPETQYF | TGTGCCAGCAGTTTTGCCGGGACTAGCGGGGGGCCGGAGACCCAGTACTTC
TRBJ2-7 | NA | TRBV29-1 | once | CSVEKARGYEQYF | TGCAGCGTTGAAAAAGCCAGGGGCTACGAGCAGTACTTC